A single sample gave rise to the 10 T cell receptor beta chains below, sequenced in a study of blood T cell repertoires in COVID-19. The assay was immunoSEQ multiplex PCR, and TCRdb's table has in-frame clones only and misses some. The top ten clones hold approximately 40% of a sample with around 81,000 clones, roughly four fifths of them seen once. The sample consisted of peripheral blood. The receptors stem from an older man with acute or convalescent COVID-19.

This clone was seen just once. The V and J genes are TRBV2 and TRBJ1-6; the D is unclear. CDR3 length: 17 amino acids. Germline V gives CDR1 SNHLY, CDR2 FYNNEI. The germline V and J ends were trimmed by 6 bases and 0 bases, with 15 bases remaining between them. The CDR3 DNA follows: TGTGCCAGCAGCCGAGGAGAACTGAGCTCCTATAATTCACCCCTCCACTTT. Amino acid sequence: CASSRGELSSYNSPLHF.

This clone was counted once. The V gene is TRBV29-1, the J gene TRBJ1-5; weak D call: TRBD1 (5 bases). The length of the CDR3 is 15 residues. V was cut by 5 bases and J by 4 bases, with 18 bases left in between. Germline V gives CDR1 SQVTM, CDR2 ANQGSEA. In nucleotides, the CDR3 is TGCAGCGTTAGGTTTTCCGGGGGTGAAAATCAGCCCCAGCATTTT. It is translated as CSVRFSGGENQPQHF. Full variable domain (missing parts from reference TRBV29-1 and TRBJ1-5): SAVISQKPSRDICQRGTSLTIQCQVDSQVTMMFWYRQQPGQSLTLIATANQGSEATYESGFVIDKFPISRPNLTFSTLTVSNMSPEDSSIYLCSVRFSGGENQPQHFGDGTRLSIL.

The CDR3 DNA sequence: TGTGCCAGCAGTTTAGGGGCCTCCGAGCTTTATCAGCCCCAGCATTTT. It translates to CASSLGASELYQPQHF. The genes are TRBV27 and TRBJ1-5; the D gene is possibly TRBD1 (5 bases). The CDR3 runs to 16 residues. CDR1 MNHEY and CDR2 SMNVEV come from the germline V gene (reference sequence). Trimming cost V 2 bases and J 5 bases, with 16 bases left between them.

The rearrangement joins TRBV7-9 to TRBJ2-3; 13 nucleotides match TRBD2. The CDR3 is made up of 17 amino acids. Germline assignment: CDR1 SEHNR and CDR2 FQNEAQ (reference sequence). Losses at the gene ends were 2 bases for V and 1 base for J; bases not matched to a gene: 3. In DNA, the CDR3 is TGTGCCAGCAGCTTATCCGGGACTAGCGGGGGCACAGATACGCAGTATTTT. This codes for CASSLSGTSGGTDTQYF.

The genes are TRBV4-3 and TRBJ1-2; tentative D call: TRBD1 (5 bases). V lost 3 bases and J lost 1, with 12 bases in between. Looked up from germline, CDR1 is LGHNA and CDR2 is YSLEER. CDR3 length: 15 amino acids. DNA for the CDR3: TGCGCCAGCAGCCAGGAGGGACCGCTTAACTATGGCTACACCTTC. It specifies CASSQEGPLNYGYTF.

This sequence joins TRBV9 and TRBJ1-2; 8 positions match TRBD1. Germline V lookup: CDR1 SGDLS, CDR2 YYNGEE. With 6 bases clipped from V and 3 bases from J, the junction kept 4 bases outside the gene matches. The CDR3 has 13 residues. CDR3 protein: CASNLQGDYGYTF. The CDR3 bases are TGTGCCAGCAACTTACAGGGGGACTATGGCTACACCTTC.

The table lists this clone with a few counts. This chain connects TRBV10-3 to TRBJ2-1, with a possible D match to TRBD2 (6 bases). Trimming pared 2 bases from V and 9 bases from J, leaving 20 bases between. Germline CDR1 is ENHRY and CDR2 is SYGVKD. The CDR3 runs 16 residues. The CDR3 is CAISEQGGRYGGEQFF. CDR3 DNA sequence: TGTGCCATCAGTGAGCAAGGAGGGAGGTATGGGGGTGAGCAGTTCTTC.

The chain is built from TRBV9 and TRBJ1-4; D unresolved. There are 13 residues in the CDR3. V lost 0 bases and J lost 7, with 7 bases in between. Germline V gene sequence: CDR1 SGDLS, CDR2 YYNGEE. The DNA for the CDR3 is TGTGCCAGCAGCGTAGGAGATTTTGAAAAACTGTTTTTT. Its protein is CASSVGDFEKLFF.

This chain connects TRBV18 to TRBJ2-7; TRBD1 agrees at 12 bases. Germline CDR1 reads KGHSH; CDR2 reads LQKENI. This CDR3 is 16 amino acids long. Trimming took 2 bases from V and 4 from J; bases not matched to a gene: 6. This CDR3 reads CASSPTGTGGSYEQYF. CDR3 coding DNA: TGTGCCAGCTCACCAACCGGGACAGGGGGCAGTTACGAGCAGTACTTC.

The chain combines TRBV4-1 with TRBJ2-1, with 8 bases identical to TRBD2. CDR3 length equals 20 residues. CDR1 MGHRA and CDR2 YSYEKL come from the germline V gene. After removal of 5 bases from V and 1 base from J, the junction contained 19 bases not matched to a gene. This chain's CDR3 is CASSFRPRDPSGSSYNEQFF. The CDR3 DNA reads as TGCGCCAGCAGCTTCCGACCCCGGGACCCCAGCGGGAGTTCCTACAATGAGCAGTTCTTC.